The present T cell receptor (beta chain) was sequenced within a study of T cells after posttransplantation cyclophosphamide. A marrow graft followed busulfan-fludarabine conditioning, with cyclophosphamide on days +3 and +4. Profiled with immunoSEQ multiplex PCR; TCRdb holds only in-frame clones, not every one. The profile shows tens of thousands of clones, 90% of them singletons. This CDR3 has 19 amino acids. Germline CDR1 and CDR2: SGHRS and YFSETQ. V was trimmed by 0 bases and J by 1 base, leaving 21 bases between them. This chain connects TRBV5-1 to TRBJ2-3, with D possibly TRBD2 on 7 matching bases. This TCR came from a male patient between 55 and 70 years old who received an allogeneic stem cell transplant from a related donor and was CMV-positive. Some T cells may be supplied by the graft donor. The sequencing used PBMCs, collected roughly 59 days after allogeneic stem cell transplant with posttransplant cyclophosphamide. In nucleotides, the CDR3 is TGCGCCAGCAGCTTGGCCAGATACGTGGGGGGGGCTGGCACAGATACGCAGTATTTT. Translated, it gives CASSLARYVGGAGTDTQYF.